One and the same sample provided the 31 T cell receptor beta chains below, sequenced in a study of regulatory T cells in long-lasting Graves disease. Stated time point: newly diagnosed GD, antithyroid drugs for less than 3 months. Extracted RNA from PBMCs served as the source of the TCR library. With iRepertoire HTBI primers and Arm-PCR of CDR3 regions, TCR beta libraries were built. TCRdb passed the multiplex PCR reads through MiXCR, listing each CDR3 protein once. Of 350,000 to 500,000 distinct CDR3 sequences in the sample, less than 15% are singletons; the top ten hold approximately 15%. This same sample was also taken into another study, of T cells in Graves' hyperthyroidism and ophthalmopathy.

The sample consisted of peripheral blood mononuclear cells (PBMCs), taken at new diagnosis, from a patient treated with antithyroid drugs. The receptors come from a woman in her forties or fifties with Graves disease.

On this clonotype itself: With only one base between it and a far larger clone, this is likely a read error. The V call is TRBV5-5, the J call TRBJ2-7; possible D gene TRBD1, 5 bases. The CDR3 runs 13 residues. CDR1 and CDR2 from the germline V gene are SGHKS and YYEKEE (reference sequence). The CDR3 reads CANSLARDYEQYF. The CDR3, as DNA: TGCGCCAACAGCTTGGCCAGGGACTACGAGCAGTACTTC.

This clonotype was observed many times. The chain recombines TRBV9 with TRBJ1-2; D might be TRBD1 (5 bases). The CDR3 extends over 15 amino acids. Trimming removed 4 bases from V and 4 bases from J, with 17 bases in between. Germline CDR1 reads SGDLS; CDR2 reads YYNGEE. CDR3 region: CASSNWGGTTYGYTF. In DNA form, the CDR3 reads TGTGCCAGCAGCAACTGGGGCGGAACGACCTATGGCTACACCTTC.

This clonotype was seen repeatedly, ten times or more. The chain links TRBV10-3 to TRBJ1-5, with 7 bases that match TRBD1. This CDR3 spans 14 amino acids. In germline, CDR1 is ENHRY, CDR2 SYGVKD. Trimming took 4 bases from V and 7 from J; bases not matched to a gene: 7. CDR3 in DNA: TGTGCCATCAGTGGCAGGGGGTTTGACCAGCCCCAGCATTTT. Translating gives CAISGRGFDQPQHF.

In regard to this clonotype: A read error is possible here, since a much larger clone lies one base away. The chain couples TRBV28 to TRBJ1-1, with 9 bases that match TRBD1. The CDR3 contains 16 residues. CDR1 and CDR2 (germline): MDHEN, SYDVKM. V shed 5 bases, J shed 4 bases, and the junction held 11 bases outside the gene matches. Here the CDR3 reads CASSGPGQGFATEAFF. The CDR3 nucleotides read TGTGCCAGCAGTGGCCCCGGACAGGGGTTTGCCACTGAAGCTTTCTTT.

This clonotype was counted at least ten times. This sequence joins TRBV29-1 and TRBJ2-5; no clear D gene. This CDR3 region has 11 residues. The germline V and J ends were trimmed by 7 bases and 2 bases, with 8 bases remaining between them. Germline V CDR1 and CDR2: SQVTM, ANQGSEA. The CDR3 DNA sequence: TGCAGCGCACGGCATCAAGAGACCCAGTACTTC. This sequence encodes CSARHQETQYF.

This clonotype occurred many times. V gene TRBV12-3 or TRBV12-4 combines with J gene TRBJ2-3; D gene unclear. The V end lost 7 bases, the J end lost 0 bases, and 5 bases lay between the germline ends. This CDR3 contains 12 residues. The CDR3 bases are TGTGCCAGCATAGGTAGCACAGATACGCAGTATTTT. Translation gives CASIGSTDTQYF.

In its sample, this clonotype was seen a few times. This chain joins TRBV10-3 and TRBJ2-1; 8 bases map to TRBD1. The germline CDR1 and CDR2 sequences are ENHRY and SYGVKD. This CDR3 has 15 amino acids. The V segment lost 3 bases and the J segment 9 bases; nucleotides outside the gene matches: 10. The CDR3 DNA is TGTGCCATCAGTGATTCCACAGGGGGGTCGGTTGAGCAGTTCTTC. This translates into CAISDSTGGSVEQFF.

About this clonotype itself: An end of the junction does not agree with germline; a read error may underlie this. The chain combines TRBV28 with TRBJ1-4; no clear D gene. The CDR3 is 12 residues long. Looked up from germline, CDR1 is MDHEN and CDR2 is SYDVKM. The CDR3 coding sequence is TGTGCCGGCTCGGGAAATAATGAGAAACTGTTTTTT. This sequence encodes CAGSGNNEKLFF.

Many counts were recorded for this clonotype. The rearrangement uses TRBV11-3 and TRBJ2-7; 8 bases align to TRBD2. Germline V CDR1 and CDR2: SGHNT, YENEEA. V lost 5 bases and J lost 4; bases outside the gene matches: 7. The length of the CDR3 is 14 residues. CDR3 sequence (DNA): TGTGCCAGCAGCCCAACCGGGACTAGTTACGAGCAGTACTTC. Protein product: CASSPTGTSYEQYF.

The V call is TRBV4-1, the J call TRBJ2-7, with 8 bases that match TRBD1. The CDR3 is made up of 15 amino acids. After removal of 1 base from V and 5 bases from J, the junction contained 7 bases not matched to a gene. The germline V gene encodes CDR1 MGHRA and CDR2 YSYEKL. This chain's CDR3 is CASSQVIRTGHEQYF. The CDR3 nucleotides read TGCGCCAGCAGCCAAGTCATCAGGACAGGGCACGAGCAGTACTTC.

There are a few counts of this clonotype. V gene TRBV20-1 combines with J gene TRBJ1-5; no reliable D call. Germline V lookup: CDR1 DFQATT, CDR2 SNEGSKA (reference sequence). The germline V and J ends were trimmed by 1 base and 6 bases, with 13 bases remaining between them. The CDR3 is 14 amino acids. CDR3 sequence: CSARAAISFQPQHF. In DNA, the CDR3 is TGCAGTGCTAGAGCGGCCATTTCTTTTCAGCCCCAGCATTTT.

This sequence joins TRBV6-9 and TRBJ1-3, with D perhaps matching TRBD1 (5 bases). CDR3 length: 14 amino acids. The ends were cut back, 2 bases at V and 4 bases at J, with 9 bases in the middle. Per germline, CDR1 MNHGY and CDR2 SVAAGI. Written as DNA, the CDR3 is TGTGCCAGCAGTTATGGGGGTTCCGGAAACACCATATATTTT. It translates to CASSYGGSGNTIYF.

Written as DNA, the CDR3 is TGCGCCAGCAGCCAAGGACCGTGGGTCCAAGAGACCCAGTACTTC. This codes for CASSQGPWVQETQYF. The V gene is TRBV4-1, the J gene TRBJ2-5, with D unclear. Germline CDR1 reads MGHRA; CDR2 reads YSYEKL. Trimming removed 1 base at V and 1 base at J, with 10 bases between. The CDR3 spans 15 residues.

This clonotype came up many times. The chain carries TRBV7-6 and TRBJ2-7, with 12 bases lining up with TRBD2. The CDR3 is 14 amino acids. After removal of 6 bases from V and 4 bases from J, the junction contained 4 bases not matched to a gene. Germline CDR1 reads SGHVS; CDR2 reads FNYEAQ. CDR3: CASRATSGSYEQYF. For the CDR3, the DNA is TGTGCCAGCAGAGCGACTAGCGGGAGTTACGAGCAGTACTTC.

The table lists this clonotype with a few counts. The chain uses TRBV19 and TRBJ2-6; possibly TRBD2 for D (5 bases). The V gene's germline CDR1 is LNHDA and CDR2 SQIVND (reference sequence). V was shortened by 3 bases and J by 3 bases, with 9 bases between the two germline ends. The CDR3 is 15 residues long. As DNA, the CDR3 is TGTGCCAGTAGTATCTACGGGAATGGGGCCAACGTCCTGACTTTC. This sequence encodes CASSIYGNGANVLTF.

This clonotype was seen more than once but under ten times. The V call is TRBV7-8, the J call TRBJ1-3; D gene ambiguous. The length of the CDR3 is 14 residues. In germline, CDR1 is SGHVS, CDR2 FQNEAQ. The V gene lost 0 bases and the J gene lost 5 bases, with 8 bases spanning the gap. The CDR3 DNA reads as TGTGCCAGCAGCTTAGCGGGTCGTAGAAACACCATATATTTT. Protein product: CASSLAGRRNTIYF.

The chain combines TRBV20-1 with TRBJ2-1; 8 bases agree with TRBD2. V lost 6 bases, J lost 4 bases, and 8 bases stayed unmatched. The CDR3 extends over 14 amino acids. Looked up from germline, CDR1 is DFQATT and CDR2 is SNEGSKA (reference sequence). CDR3 residues: CSAQTAGGYNEQFF. In DNA, the CDR3 is TGCAGTGCACAGACGGCGGGAGGATACAATGAGCAGTTCTTC.

Comments on this clonotype: A clone one base away is much larger, so this may be a read error. Here the CDR3 omits its conserved ending phenylalanine or tryptophan, so a read error is the likely source. The rearrangement links TRBV5-1 to TRBJ2-1; 8 bases align to TRBD2. The junction had 5 bases not matched to a gene; V was cut back by 5 bases and J by 1 base. Germline CDR1 and CDR2: SGHRS and YFSETQ. The CDR3 runs 15 residues. As DNA, the CDR3 is TGCGCCAGCAGGCGCGCGGGAGGTTCCTACAATGAGCAGTTCTGC. Its translation: CASRRAGGSYNEQFC.

This clonotype was found many times. This chain connects TRBV28 to TRBJ1-1; D is possibly TRBD1 (6 bases). Germline V gene lookup returns CDR1 MDHEN and CDR2 SYDVKM. The CDR3 extends over 12 amino acids. Trimming took 7 bases from V and 4 from J, leaving 10 bases between them. CDR3 DNA: TGTGCCAGCAAAGGGGGGGGCACTGAAGCTTTCTTT. Amino acids: CASKGGGTEAFF.

Of note for this clonotype: Relative to the germline gene, one junction end is altered; a read error may explain this. The chain employs TRBV28 and TRBJ1-2; no clear D. This CDR3 is 14 amino acids long. The germline V gene has CDR1 MDHEN and CDR2 SYDVKM. CDR3 sequence reads: CASSPRTLGYGCTF. In DNA form, the CDR3 reads TGTGCCAGCAGTCCACGGACTCTTGGGTATGGCTGCACCTTC.

The chain has TRBV6-9 and TRBJ2-1; no clear D. CDR3 length equals 13 residues. CDR1 MNHGY and CDR2 SVAAGI come from the germline V gene. V was cut by 4 bases and J by 8 bases, with 12 bases left in between. CDR3 sequence: CASSSACGDEQFF. The CDR3, as DNA: TGTGCCAGCAGTTCAGCTTGCGGCGATGAGCAGTTCTTC.

This clonotype was recorded many times. The V call is TRBV20-1, the J call TRBJ1-1; D remains ambiguous. This CDR3 contains 12 residues. Germline V lookup: CDR1 DFQATT, CDR2 SNEGSKA (reference sequence). The ends were cut back, 5 bases at V and 2 bases at J, with 9 bases in the middle. CDR3 region: CSARTLNTEAFF. In DNA form, the CDR3 reads TGCAGTGCTCGGACGCTTAACACTGAAGCTTTCTTT.

At least ten counts were recorded for this clonotype. The rearrangement uses TRBV7-9 and TRBJ2-1; 8 bases fit TRBD1. The V gene's germline CDR1 is SEHNR and CDR2 FQNEAQ (reference sequence). V lost 7 bases and J lost 7; bases outside the gene matches: 9. This CDR3 is built from 14 residues. This CDR3 is CASNRGVGRNEQFF. For the CDR3, the DNA is TGTGCCAGCAACAGGGGGGTTGGTCGGAATGAGCAGTTCTTC.

This clonotype was picked up many times. This chain connects TRBV5-1 to TRBJ2-5; 10 bases fit TRBD2. The CDR3 has 16 residues. Germline V gene data show CDR1 as SGHRS and CDR2 as YFSETQ. V lost 0 bases and J lost 3; bases outside the gene matches: 5. CDR3 bases: TGCGCCAGCAGCTTGGGAGAGCTAGCGGGGGAAGAGACCCAGTACTTC. Translated: CASSLGELAGEETQYF.

Comments on this clonotype: One base away lies a much larger clone, so this may be a sequencing read error. This likely comes from a read error, as the CDR3 has no conserved phenylalanine or tryptophan at its end. V is TRBV7-2 and J is TRBJ2-1, with 8 bases fitting TRBD1. The CDR3 has 15 amino acids. J was trimmed by 3 bases and V by 3 bases; bases with no gene match: 4. The germline gives CDR1 SGHTA, CDR2 FQGNSA. This CDR3 reads CASSFPGQDYNEQFS. CDR3 DNA sequence: TGTGCCAGCAGCTTCCCGGGACAGGACTACAATGAGCAGTTCTCC.

This clonotype showed up many times. The rearrangement joins TRBV2 to TRBJ2-7; possible D gene TRBD1, 6 bases. From germline, CDR1 is SNHLY and CDR2 FYNNEI. Trimming shortened V by 1 base and J by 1 base, and 11 bases separated the two germline ends. The CDR3 covers 15 residues. The CDR3 loop is CASSEELTGSYEQYF. Here the CDR3 DNA reads TGTGCCAGCAGTGAAGAGCTAACAGGGTCCTACGAGCAGTACTTC.

V and J are TRBV28 and TRBJ2-7, with TRBD1 matching 7 bases. With V trimmed by 5 bases and J by 3 bases, 7 bases remained unmatched. Germline CDR1 is MDHEN and CDR2 is SYDVKM. This CDR3 region has 14 residues. CDR3 sequence reads: CASSLRQGYYEQYF. The CDR3 bases are TGTGCCAGCAGTCTCCGACAGGGATACTACGAGCAGTACTTC.

This clonotype occurred a few times. The J gene is TRBJ2-7, the V gene TRBV27; TRBD1 agrees at 7 bases. Trimming cost V 2 bases and J 5 bases; bases outside gene matches: 6. In germline, CDR1 is MNHEY, CDR2 SMNVEV (reference sequence). This CDR3 contains 14 residues. The CDR3 spells CASSLGTGANEQYF. CDR3 coding DNA: TGTGCCAGCAGTTTAGGAACAGGGGCAAACGAGCAGTACTTC.

In its sample, this clonotype was seen many times. The chain is built from TRBV27 and TRBJ2-7, with D possibly being TRBD1 or TRBD2 (5 bases each). Germline assignment: CDR1 MNHEY and CDR2 SMNVEV (reference sequence). V shed 6 bases and J shed 2 bases, with 17 bases lying between them. CDR3 size: 15 residues. CDR3 sequence (DNA): TGTGCCAGCAGCCGCCGCAGGGACGTGGCCTACGAGCAGTACTTC. Its translation is CASSRRRDVAYEQYF.

The rearrangement uses TRBV4-1 and TRBJ1-4, with D possibly being TRBD1 (5 bases). Trimming stripped 0 bases from V and 6 bases from J, with 14 bases between. CDR3 length equals 16 residues. Germline V gene data show CDR1 as MGHRA and CDR2 as YSYEKL. This chain's CDR3 is CASSQESGGAHEKLFF. In DNA form, the CDR3 reads TGCGCCAGCAGCCAAGAGAGCGGAGGGGCCCATGAAAAACTGTTTTTT.

This clonotype appeared many times. V is TRBV2 and J is TRBJ2-5, with 7 bases matching TRBD1. Germline CDR1 is SNHLY and CDR2 is FYNNEI. The CDR3 has 13 residues. V lost 7 bases and J lost 2; bases outside the gene matches: 4. CDR3 loop: CASTLDRQETQYF. The CDR3 region has the DNA TGTGCCAGCACCCTGGACAGGCAAGAGACCCAGTACTTC. Based on the CDR3 plus reference TRBV2 and TRBJ2-5, the full variable domain is EPEVTQTPSHQVTQMGQEVILRCVPISNHLYFYWYRQILGQKVEFLVSFYNNEISEKSEIFDDQFSVERPDGSNFTLKIRSTKLEDSAMYFCASTLDRQETQYFGPGTRLLVL.